Following are 25 T cell receptor beta chains from one sample sequenced in a study of technical replicates of blood from a handful of donors. Sequenced by immunoSEQ multiplex PCR; TCRdb stores in-frame clones only, minus some. The data contain roughly 70,000 clones, just under 95% of them singletons. Sequencing used T cells isolated from PBMCs. Source of these receptors: a human donor in good health.

The CDR3 sequence: CASSLTEDTDTQYF. CDR3 DNA: TGTGCCAGCAGTTTGACAGAGGACACAGATACGCAGTATTTT. J is TRBJ2-3 and V is TRBV28, with D possibly being TRBD1 (5 bases). This CDR3 is built from 14 residues. V lost 3 bases and J 2 bases, leaving 9 bases between the germline ends. Per the germline V gene, CDR1 is MDHEN and CDR2 is SYDVKM.

J is TRBJ1-1 and V is TRBV14; D call uncertain. With 6 bases removed from V and 7 bases from J, the gap between germline ends came to 9 bases. Germline CDR1 and CDR2: SGHDN and FVKESK. The CDR3 is 11 amino acids. CDR3 DNA sequence: TGTGCCAGCAGTTACTATGGTGAAGCTTTCTTT. Protein product: CASSYYGEAFF. Full variable domain (rest looked up from reference TRBV14 and TRBJ1-1): EAGVTQFPSHSVIEKGQTVTLRCDPISGHDNLYWYRRVMGKEIKFLLHFVKESKQDESGMPNNRFLAERTGGTYSTLKVQPAELEDSGVYFCASSYYGEAFFGQGTRLTVV.

CDR3 sequence: CAIRQGDTEAFF. In nucleotides, the CDR3 is TGTGCCATTCGACAGGGGGACACTGAAGCTTTCTTT. The chain employs TRBV2 and TRBJ1-1; 9 bases map to TRBD1. From germline, CDR1 is SNHLY and CDR2 FYNNEI. The CDR3 covers 12 residues. The ends lost 10 bases at V and 3 bases at J; junction bases unmatched: 3.

V is TRBV10-3 and J is TRBJ2-5, with TRBD2 identical over 8 bases. The V gene's germline CDR1 is ENHRY and CDR2 SYGVKD. The CDR3 runs 13 residues. The J segment lost 5 bases and the V segment lost 7 bases, leaving 6 bases of the junction unmatched. DNA for the CDR3: TGTGCCATCATGGGACTAGTGGGCGAGACCCAGTACTTC. This codes for CAIMGLVGETQYF.

This clone was counted a few times. The rearrangement links TRBV11-2 to TRBJ2-3; 7 bases are shared with TRBD2. V was pared by 5 bases and J by 8 bases, with 10 bases of the junction left unmatched. Germline CDR1 reads SGHAT; CDR2 reads FQNNGV. The CDR3 covers 14 residues. CDR3 in DNA: TGTGCCAGCAGCCACGGGACCGCGGGAGTTACGCAGTATTTT. Translating gives CASSHGTAGVTQYF. The variable domain in full, completed from reference TRBV11-2 and TRBJ2-3, reads EAGVAQSPRYKIIEKRQSVAFWCNPISGHATLYWYQQILGQGPKLLIQFQNNGVVDDSQLPKDRFSAERLKGVDSTLKIQPAKLEDSAVYLCASSHGTAGVTQYFGPGTRLTVL.

This sequence joins TRBV27 and TRBJ2-5; no firm D call. Deletions cut 6 bases from V and 5 bases from J, with 7 bases between. This CDR3 spans 11 amino acids. Germline V CDR1 and CDR2: MNHEY, SMNVEV (reference sequence). Here the CDR3 reads CASRSRETQYF. The DNA of the CDR3 is TGTGCCAGCAGATCCAGGGAGACCCAGTACTTC.

This rearrangement joins TRBV5-1 to TRBJ1-1; D ambiguous. Germline-derived CDR1 and CDR2 are SGHRS and YFSETQ. V was shortened by 4 bases and J by 0 bases, with 13 bases between the two germline ends. The CDR3 extends over 15 amino acids. CDR3 in DNA: TGCGCCAGCAGCAAGTTAAACAGCCTGAACACTGAAGCTTTCTTT. Translating it yields CASSKLNSLNTEAFF.

The CDR3 nucleotides read TGCGCCAGCAGCCAAGATCAGGGACAGGGGAGGTTCGAGCAGTACTTC. It yields the protein CASSQDQGQGRFEQYF. This chain links TRBV4-1 with TRBJ2-7; the match to TRBD1 covers 10 bases. Germline CDR1 is MGHRA and CDR2 is YSYEKL. V gave up 0 bases and J gave up 6 bases; unmatched junction bases: 8. This CDR3 has 16 amino acids.

V and J are TRBV2 and TRBJ2-5, with 9 positions matching TRBD1. CDR3 size: 15 residues. Losses at the gene ends were 4 bases for V and 5 bases for J; bases not matched to a gene: 8. Germline assignment: CDR1 SNHLY and CDR2 FYNNEI. In DNA, the CDR3 is TGTGCCAGCAGTGGGGGACAGGGTTTTGGGGAGACCCAGTACTTC. Amino acid sequence: CASSGGQGFGETQYF.

This rearrangement joins TRBV29-1 to TRBJ1-3; D unresolved. With 6 bases removed from V and 0 bases from J, the gap between germline ends came to 9 bases. The CDR3 has 13 residues. Germline-derived CDR1 and CDR2 are SQVTM and ANQGSEA. CDR3 bases: TGCAGCGTCGCACAGATCTCTGGAAACACCATATATTTT. It specifies CSVAQISGNTIYF. Drawing the rest from reference TRBV29-1 and TRBJ1-3, the complete variable domain is SAVISQKPSRDICQRGTSLTIQCQVDSQVTMMFWYRQQPGQSLTLIATANQGSEATYESGFVIDKFPISRPNLTFSTLTVSNMSPEDSSIYLCSVAQISGNTIYFGEGSWLTVV.

The CDR3 DNA sequence: TGTGCCAGCAGCGTAGGAGGTTGGGAGACCCAGTACTTC. It codes for CASSVGGWETQYF. V and J are TRBV9 and TRBJ2-5; D not certain. The CDR3 is made up of 13 amino acids. CDR1 is SGDLS, CDR2 YYNGEE, per germline. The V and J ends lost 0 bases and 5 bases respectively, with 8 bases between them.

Turning to this clone: At one boundary the junction diverges from the germline segment, which might be a read error. CDR3 nucleotides: TGCGCCAGCAACTTGAATTCGTATGGCTACACCTTC. Amino acids: CASNLNSYGYTF. The genes are TRBV5-1 and TRBJ1-2; D remains ambiguous. Germline CDR1 and CDR2: SGHRS and YFSETQ. The CDR3 spans 12 residues.

The V call is TRBV5-1, the J call TRBJ2-3, with a tentative D call TRBD2 (6 bases). Germline V gives CDR1 SGHRS, CDR2 YFSETQ. This CDR3 has 15 residues. V shed 8 bases and J shed 6 bases, with 22 bases lying between them. In nucleotides, the CDR3 is TGCGCCAGTCACGCCCTCCCGGGAGTTAAGGATACGCAGTATTTT. This sequence encodes CASHALPGVKDTQYF.

The chain has TRBV5-1 and TRBJ2-7; 10 bases align to TRBD2. CDR1 SGHRS and CDR2 YFSETQ come from the germline V gene. J gave up 0 bases and V 3 bases, and 9 bases lay outside the gene matches. CDR3 size: 17 residues. The CDR3 DNA sequence: TGCGCCAGCAGCTCCGGAAGTAGCGGGAGGCTCTCCTACGAGCAGTACTTC. Amino acid sequence: CASSSGSSGRLSYEQYF.

This clone was observed a single time. This chain links TRBV7-2 with TRBJ1-2; D is undetermined. The germline V gene has CDR1 SGHTA and CDR2 FQGNSA. Trimming removed 5 bases at V and 4 bases at J, with 11 bases between. The CDR3 spans 13 residues. CDR3 sequence (DNA): TGTGCCAGCAGCCCCCTAGGGAGCTATGGCTACACCTTC. Amino acid sequence: CASSPLGSYGYTF.

This chain joins TRBV28 and TRBJ1-5; 8 nucleotides line up with TRBD1. The CDR3 length is 15 residues. V lost 6 bases, J lost 6 bases, and 10 bases stayed unmatched. Germline values: CDR1 MDHEN, CDR2 SYDVKM. As DNA, the CDR3 is TGTGCCAGCAGGGAGGACAGGGTTGCGTTTCAGCCCCAGCATTTT. Amino acid sequence: CASREDRVAFQPQHF.

This clone was found once. This chain connects TRBV4-1 to TRBJ1-5; no reliable D call. CDR1 and CDR2 (germline): MGHRA, YSYEKL. The CDR3 covers 14 residues. Trimming cost V 0 bases and J 1 base, with 4 bases left between them. The CDR3 DNA is TGCGCCAGCAGCCAAGACGGGAGCAATCAGCCCCAGCATTTT. This translates into CASSQDGSNQPQHF.

The rearrangement links TRBV7-2 to TRBJ2-1, with 8 bases that match TRBD2. The CDR3 spans 15 residues. J lost 5 bases, V lost 6 bases, and 9 bases had no gene match. The germline CDR1 and CDR2 sequences are SGHTA and FQGNSA. For the CDR3, the DNA is TGTGCCAGCAGTCGTTCCGGGACTAGAGACAATGAGCAGTTCTTC. Translating gives CASSRSGTRDNEQFF.

In its sample, this clone was seen once. This rearrangement joins TRBV5-4 to TRBJ2-2, with 10 bases aligning to TRBD1. V lost 4 bases and J lost 5; bases outside the gene matches: 2. Germline V CDR1 and CDR2: SGHNT, YYREEE (reference sequence). This CDR3 region has 14 residues. The CDR3 nucleotides read TGTGCCAGCAGCCGGGACAGGGGAACCGGGGAGCTGTTTTTT. Its translation is CASSRDRGTGELFF.

This chain joins TRBV27 and TRBJ2-7; 8 nucleotides line up with TRBD1. Germline CDR1 is MNHEY and CDR2 is SMNVEV (reference sequence). This CDR3 has 13 residues. The trim removed 2 bases at V and 6 bases at J, leaving 3 bases unmatched. CDR3 in DNA: TGTGCCAGCAGTTTAAGGACAGGGAGCGAGCAGTACTTC. Protein: CASSLRTGSEQYF.

The chain has TRBV7-3 and TRBJ2-1, with 7 bases fitting TRBD2. The CDR3 contains 15 residues. V shed 0 bases, J shed 5 bases, and the junction held 4 bases outside the gene matches. CDR1 and CDR2 from the germline V gene are SGHTA and FQGTGA. For the CDR3, the DNA is TGTGCCAGCAGCTTAACGGGGGGGACCAACAATGAGCAGTTCTTC. This sequence encodes CASSLTGGTNNEQFF.

V usage is TRBV2 and J usage is TRBJ2-1; no definite D call. Between the trimmed V and J ends, which lost 1 base and 0 bases, there was a span of 10 bases. Germline V gene sequence: CDR1 SNHLY, CDR2 FYNNEI. The CDR3 covers 16 residues. The CDR3 sequence is CASSEDEAVSYNEQFF. CDR3 DNA sequence: TGTGCCAGCAGTGAAGATGAAGCCGTCTCCTACAATGAGCAGTTCTTC.

This clone was observed a handful of times. V gene TRBV6-5 combines with J gene TRBJ2-2; a possible D gene is TRBD2 (6 bases). Trimming stripped 11 bases from V and 7 bases from J, with 11 bases between. Germline loops: CDR1 MNHEY, CDR2 SVGAGI. This CDR3 is 11 amino acids long. The CDR3 DNA reads as TGTGCCTCCGGGAGCAGCGGGGAGCTGTTTTTT. As protein: CASGSSGELFF.

This chain joins TRBV27 and TRBJ1-1; D not resolved. The V gene's germline CDR1 is MNHEY and CDR2 SMNVEV (reference sequence). V gave up 6 bases and J gave up 0 bases, with 17 bases separating them. The CDR3 has 16 residues. CDR3 loop: CASSPRGGIMNTEAFF. In DNA, the CDR3 is TGTGCCAGCAGCCCTAGAGGTGGCATCATGAACACTGAAGCTTTCTTT.

This clone occurred a few times. J is TRBJ1-1 and V is TRBV29-1; D is unresolved. V gave up 3 bases and J gave up 5 bases, with 4 bases separating them. Per the germline V gene, CDR1 is SQVTM and CDR2 is ANQGSEA. The CDR3 is 10 amino acids. DNA of the CDR3: TGCAGCGTTGAGGAGACTGAAGCTTTCTTT. Its translation: CSVEETEAFF.